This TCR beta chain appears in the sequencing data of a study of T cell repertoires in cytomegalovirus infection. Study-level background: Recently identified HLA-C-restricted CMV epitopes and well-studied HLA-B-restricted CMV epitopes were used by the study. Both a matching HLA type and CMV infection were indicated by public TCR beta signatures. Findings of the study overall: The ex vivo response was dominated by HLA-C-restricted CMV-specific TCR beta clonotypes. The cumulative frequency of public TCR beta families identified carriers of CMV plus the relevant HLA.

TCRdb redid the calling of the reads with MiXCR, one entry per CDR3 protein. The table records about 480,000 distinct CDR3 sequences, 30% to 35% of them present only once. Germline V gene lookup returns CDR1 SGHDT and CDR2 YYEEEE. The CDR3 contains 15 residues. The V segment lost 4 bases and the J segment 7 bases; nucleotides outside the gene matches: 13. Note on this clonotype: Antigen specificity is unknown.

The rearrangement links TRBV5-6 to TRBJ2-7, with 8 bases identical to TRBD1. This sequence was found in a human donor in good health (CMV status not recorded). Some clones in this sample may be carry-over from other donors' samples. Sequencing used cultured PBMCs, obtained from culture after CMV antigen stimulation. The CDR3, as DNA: TGTGCCAGCAGCCCAGGACCCGGACAGGGTTTGGAGCAGTACGTC. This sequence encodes CASSPGPGQGLEQYV.